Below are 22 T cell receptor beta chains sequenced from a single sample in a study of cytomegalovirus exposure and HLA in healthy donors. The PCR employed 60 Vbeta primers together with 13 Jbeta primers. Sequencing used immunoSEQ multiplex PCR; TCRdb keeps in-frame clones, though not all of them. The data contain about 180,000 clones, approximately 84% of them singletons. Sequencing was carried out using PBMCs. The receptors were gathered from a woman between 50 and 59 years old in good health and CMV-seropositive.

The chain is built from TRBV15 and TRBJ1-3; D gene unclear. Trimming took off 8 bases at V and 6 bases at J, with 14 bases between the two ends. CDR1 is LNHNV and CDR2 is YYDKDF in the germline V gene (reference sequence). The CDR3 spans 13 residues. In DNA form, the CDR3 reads TGTGCCACCCGTGGCACCAACCCAAACACCATATATTTT. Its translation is CATRGTNPNTIYF.

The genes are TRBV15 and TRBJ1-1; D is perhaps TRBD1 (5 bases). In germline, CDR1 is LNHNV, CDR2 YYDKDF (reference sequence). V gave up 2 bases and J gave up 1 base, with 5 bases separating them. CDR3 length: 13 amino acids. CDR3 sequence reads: CATSRTGNTEAFF. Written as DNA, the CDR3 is TGTGCCACCAGCAGAACAGGGAACACTGAAGCTTTCTTT.

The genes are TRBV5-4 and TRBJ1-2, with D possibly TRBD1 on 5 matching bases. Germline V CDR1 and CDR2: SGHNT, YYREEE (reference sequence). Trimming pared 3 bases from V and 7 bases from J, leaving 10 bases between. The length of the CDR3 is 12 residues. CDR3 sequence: CASSSSRAGYTF. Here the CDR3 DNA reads TGTGCCAGCAGCTCATCCAGGGCTGGCTACACCTTC.

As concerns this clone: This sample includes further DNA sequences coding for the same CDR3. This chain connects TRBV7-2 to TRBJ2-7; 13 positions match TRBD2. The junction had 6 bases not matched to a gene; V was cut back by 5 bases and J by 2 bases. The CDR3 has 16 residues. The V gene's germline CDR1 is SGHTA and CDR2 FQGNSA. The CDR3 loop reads CASSLLGLAGAYEQYF. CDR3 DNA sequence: TGTGCCAGCAGCCTACTAGGACTAGCGGGGGCCTACGAGCAGTACTTC.

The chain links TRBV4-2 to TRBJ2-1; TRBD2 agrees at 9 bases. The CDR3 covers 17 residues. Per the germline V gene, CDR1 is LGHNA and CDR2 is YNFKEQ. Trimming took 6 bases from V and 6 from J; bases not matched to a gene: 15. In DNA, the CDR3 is TGTGCCAGCAGTCCTACCACCCCCGGGACTAGCATCAATGAGCAGTTCTTC. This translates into CASSPTTPGTSINEQFF.

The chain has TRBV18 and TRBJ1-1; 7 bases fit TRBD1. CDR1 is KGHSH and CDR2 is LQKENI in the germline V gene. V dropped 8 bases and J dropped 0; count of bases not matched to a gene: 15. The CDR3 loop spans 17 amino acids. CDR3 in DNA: TGTGCCAGCCATAGAGAGACAGGGATGACAATGAACACTGAAGCTTTCTTT. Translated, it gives CASHRETGMTMNTEAFF.

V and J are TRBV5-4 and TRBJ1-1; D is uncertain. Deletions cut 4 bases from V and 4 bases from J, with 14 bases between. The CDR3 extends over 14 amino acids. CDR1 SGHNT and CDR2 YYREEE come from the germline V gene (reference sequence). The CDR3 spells CASSPQAGSTEAFF. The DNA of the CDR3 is TGTGCCAGCAGCCCACAAGCGGGGTCCACTGAAGCTTTCTTT.

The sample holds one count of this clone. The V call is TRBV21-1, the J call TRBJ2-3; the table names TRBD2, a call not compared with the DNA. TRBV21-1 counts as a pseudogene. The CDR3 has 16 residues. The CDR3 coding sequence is TGTGCCAGCAGCTCGAAACTAGCGGACATGGGTAATACGCAGTATTTT. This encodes CASSSKLADMGNTQYF.

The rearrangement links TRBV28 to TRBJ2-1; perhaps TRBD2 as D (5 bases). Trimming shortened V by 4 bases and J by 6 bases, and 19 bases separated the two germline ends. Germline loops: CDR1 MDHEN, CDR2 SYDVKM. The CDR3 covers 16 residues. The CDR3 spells CASSSLFRGSGNEQFF. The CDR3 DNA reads TGTGCCAGCAGTTCCCTGTTCCGGGGTTCTGGCAATGAGCAGTTCTTC.

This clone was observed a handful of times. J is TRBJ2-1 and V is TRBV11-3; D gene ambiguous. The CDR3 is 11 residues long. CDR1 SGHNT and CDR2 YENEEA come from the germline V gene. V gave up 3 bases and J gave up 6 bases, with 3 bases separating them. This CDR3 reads CASSFRNEQFF. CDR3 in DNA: TGTGCCAGCAGCTTCCGCAATGAGCAGTTCTTC. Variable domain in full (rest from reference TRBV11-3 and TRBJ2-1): EAGVVQSPRYKIIEKKQPVAFWCNPISGHNTLYWYLQNLGQGPELLIRYENEEAVDDSQLPKDRFSAERLKGVDSTLKIQPAELGDSAVYLCASSFRNEQFFGPGTRLTVL.

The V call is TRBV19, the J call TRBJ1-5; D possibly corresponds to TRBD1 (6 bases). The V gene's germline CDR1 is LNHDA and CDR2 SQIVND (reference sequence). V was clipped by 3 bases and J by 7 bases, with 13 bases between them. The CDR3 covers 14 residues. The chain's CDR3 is CASSMGQGSQPQHF. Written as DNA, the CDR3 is TGTGCCAGTAGTATGGGGCAGGGGTCACAGCCCCAGCATTTT.

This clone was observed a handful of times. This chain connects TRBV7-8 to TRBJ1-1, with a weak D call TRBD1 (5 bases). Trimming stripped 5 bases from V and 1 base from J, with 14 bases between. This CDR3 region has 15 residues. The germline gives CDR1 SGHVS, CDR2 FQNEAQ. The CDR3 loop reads CASSPREQGNTEAFF. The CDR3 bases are TGTGCCAGCAGCCCTCGCGAGCAGGGGAACACTGAAGCTTTCTTT. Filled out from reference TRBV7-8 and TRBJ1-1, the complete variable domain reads GAGVSQSPRYKVAKRGQDVALRCDPISGHVSLFWYQQALGQGPEFLTYFQNEAQLDKSGLPSDRFFAERPEGSVSTLKIQRTQQEDSAVYLCASSPREQGNTEAFFGQGTRLTVV.

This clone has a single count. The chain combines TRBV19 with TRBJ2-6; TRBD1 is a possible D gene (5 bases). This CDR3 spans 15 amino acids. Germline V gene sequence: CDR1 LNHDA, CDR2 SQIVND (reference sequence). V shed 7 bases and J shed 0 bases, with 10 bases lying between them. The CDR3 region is CASTQGDSGANVLTF. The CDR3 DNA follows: TGTGCCAGTACCCAAGGGGACTCTGGGGCCAACGTCCTGACTTTC. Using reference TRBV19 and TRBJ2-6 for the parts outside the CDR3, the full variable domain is DGGITQSPKYLFRKEGQNVTLSCEQNLNHDAMYWYRQDPGQGLRLIYYSQIVNDFQKGDIAEGYSVSREKKESFPLTVTSAQKNPTAFYLCASTQGDSGANVLTFGAGSRLTVL.

CDR3 protein: CAWSGGEETQYF. The CDR3 region has the DNA TGTGCCTGGAGTGGGGGGGAAGAGACCCAGTACTTC. This rearrangement joins TRBV30 to TRBJ2-5, with D perhaps matching TRBD2 (6 bases). Germline V gene sequence: CDR1 GTSNPN, CDR2 SVGIG (reference sequence). V lost 1 base, J lost 3 bases, and 6 bases lay in between. CDR3 length equals 12 residues.

DNA for the CDR3: TGTGCCAGTAGCGACACTTCCAGGGGTGACACTGAAGCTTTCTTT. It yields the protein CASSDTSRGDTEAFF. V is TRBV19 and J is TRBJ1-1; possibly TRBD1 for D (6 bases). CDR1 and CDR2 (germline): LNHDA, SQIVND (reference sequence). The CDR3 consists of 15 residues. Trimming took off 6 bases at V and 3 bases at J, with 17 bases between the two ends.

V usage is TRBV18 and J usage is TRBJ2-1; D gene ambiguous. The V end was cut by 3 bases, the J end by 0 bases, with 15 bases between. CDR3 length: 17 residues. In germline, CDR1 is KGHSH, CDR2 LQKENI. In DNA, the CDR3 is TGTGCCAGCTCACCCATACTGTCCGGCGGCTCCTACAATGAGCAGTTCTTC. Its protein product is CASSPILSGGSYNEQFF.

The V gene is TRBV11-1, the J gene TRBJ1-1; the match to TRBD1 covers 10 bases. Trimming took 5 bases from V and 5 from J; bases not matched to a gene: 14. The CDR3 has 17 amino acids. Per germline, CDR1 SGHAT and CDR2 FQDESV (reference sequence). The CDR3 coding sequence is TGTGCCAGCAGCCTGAACCGGGACAGGGGCCCTGGTACTGAAGCTTTCTTT. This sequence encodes CASSLNRDRGPGTEAFF.

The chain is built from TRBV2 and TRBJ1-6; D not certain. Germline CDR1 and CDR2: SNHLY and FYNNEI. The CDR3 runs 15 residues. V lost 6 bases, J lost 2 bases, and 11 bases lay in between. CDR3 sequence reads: CASSTESPYNSPLHF. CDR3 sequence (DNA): TGTGCCAGCAGCACCGAGAGCCCCTATAATTCACCCCTCCACTTT.

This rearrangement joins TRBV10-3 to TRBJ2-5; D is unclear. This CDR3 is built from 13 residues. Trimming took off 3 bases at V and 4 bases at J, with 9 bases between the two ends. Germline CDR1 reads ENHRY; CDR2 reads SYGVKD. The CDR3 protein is CAISDAVGETQYF. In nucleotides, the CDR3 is TGTGCCATCAGTGACGCGGTTGGAGAGACCCAGTACTTC.

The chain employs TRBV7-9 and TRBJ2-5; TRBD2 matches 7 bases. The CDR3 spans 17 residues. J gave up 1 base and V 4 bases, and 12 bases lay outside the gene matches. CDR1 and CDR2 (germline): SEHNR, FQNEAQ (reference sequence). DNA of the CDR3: TGTGCCAGCAGCTCACCCCTCCTCAGCGGGGCCCAAGAGACCCAGTACTTC. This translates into CASSSPLLSGAQETQYF.

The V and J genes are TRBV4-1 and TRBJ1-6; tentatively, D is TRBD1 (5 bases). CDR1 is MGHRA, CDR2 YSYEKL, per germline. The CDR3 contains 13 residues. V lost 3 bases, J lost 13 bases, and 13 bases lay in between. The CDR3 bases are TGCGCCAGCAGCCACCCCGGCGGGGGGCCCCTCCACTTT. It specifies CASSHPGGGPLHF.

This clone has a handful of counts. Here the CDR3 reads CAWSSTGARFYGYTF. CDR3 nucleotide sequence: TGTGCCTGGAGCTCGACAGGGGCCAGATTCTATGGCTACACCTTC. The chain joins TRBV30 to TRBJ1-2; 8 bases match TRBD1. The CDR3 totals 15 residues. The germline CDR1 and CDR2 sequences are GTSNPN and SVGIG (reference sequence). The V segment lost 3 bases and the J segment 4 bases; nucleotides outside the gene matches: 10. Combining the CDR3 with reference TRBV30 and TRBJ1-2 gives the whole variable domain SQTIHQWPATLVQPVGSPLSLECTVEGTSNPNLYWYRQAAGRGLQLLFYSVGIGQISSEVPQNLSASRPQDRQFILSSKKLLLSDSGFYLCAWSSTGARFYGYTFGSGTRLTVV.